The T cell receptor beta chain described here comes from a study of T cell responses to AZD1222 COVID-19 vaccine. The repertoire was sequenced with immunoSEQ multiplex PCR; TCRdb's copy has only in-frame clones and lacks some. This table holds approximately 150,000 clones, about nine tenths found once. V lost 6 bases and J lost 1, with 9 bases in between. Germline V CDR1 and CDR2: MNHEY, SMNVEV (reference sequence). The CDR3 is 13 residues long. The chain joins TRBV27 to TRBJ1-1; no firm D call. The receptor was derived from an adult who received the AZD1222 COVID-19 vaccine. The sample here was peripheral blood, taken 28 days after the second AZD1222 dose. The CDR3 region has the DNA TGTGCCAGCAGCTGGACGGAGAACACTGAAGCTTTCTTT. It is translated as CASSWTENTEAFF.